What follows is one T cell receptor (beta chain) and its context. Antigen unknown. These data belong to a study of CXCR3-negative and CXCR3-positive naive CD8 T cells. Study as a whole: Some 150 million TRB reads in total, about 1.5 +/- 0.3 million per library.

Libraries of TRB cDNA were made by 5' RACE and carried UMIs. From the 5' RACE reads, TCRdb lists one entry per CDR3 protein and no DNA. Listed are 110,000 or so distinct CDR3 sequences; about 0.34% falls within the top ten. Study results and limitations: Higher TRB CDR3 hydrophobicity marked CXCR3-positive naive cells relative to CXCR3-negative naive cells. Memory CD8+ cells showed much lower diversity, while both naive subsets displayed comparably high diversity. With CXCR3 expression partially decreased after cryopreservation, most assays relied on fresh PBMCs.

Sorting was done in triplicate for each CD8+ T cell subset (about 300,000 cells each). The CDR3 runs 16 residues. The germline CDR1 and CDR2 sequences are LGHNT and FRNRAP. The chain joins TRBV12-5 to TRBJ2-5; the D call from TCRdb, TRBD1, cannot be confirmed without DNA. This sequence originates from a human donor in good health. Some clones in this sample may be carry-over from other donors' samples. Sequences were obtained from naive CXCR3+ CD8+ T cells from blood. Subset: CD45RO-CCR7+CD27+CD95- naive CD8+ T cells expressing CXCR3 (TNR3+). Here the CDR3 reads CASGTYPRSTGETQYF.